The rows below give T cell receptor beta chains drawn from one sample of a study of regulatory T cells in long-lasting Graves disease. From the multiplex PCR reads, TCRdb called clonotypes with MiXCR, one entry per CDR3 protein. The sample records about 400,000 distinct CDR3 sequences, roughly 15% being singletons. The data also belong to a second study, concerning T cells in Graves' hyperthyroidism and ophthalmopathy.

Sample: peripheral blood mononuclear cells (PBMCs), taken at new diagnosis, from a patient treated with antithyroid drugs. The receptors here all came from a woman aged 40 to 50 with Graves disease. CDR3s include the opening cysteine and the closing phenylalanine or tryptophan. D genes are given only for firm matches. Expanded clones are given a class, and other clones once, few, many or no size at all.

cdr3_aa cdr3_nt v_call d_call clone_size j_call
CASSLVVEAKNIQYF TGTGCCAGCAGTTTAGTGGTGGAGGCCAAAAACATTCAGTACTTC TRBV28 . few TRBJ2-4
CASSASGTGKETQYF TGTGCCAGCAGTGCCTCCGGGACAGGGAAAGAGACCCAGTACTTC TRBV2 TRBD1 many TRBJ2-5
CASSTTGLNQPQHF TGTGCCAGTAGTACGACAGGGCTGAATCAGCCCCAGCATTTT TRBV19 TRBD1 few TRBJ1-5
CASSYGTGGTSGYTF TGTGCCAGCAGTTACGGGACGGGGGGTACGTCTGGCTACACCTTC TRBV6-5 . many TRBJ1-2
CASRRLLTGTDTQYF TGTGCCAGCAGACGACTCCTTACGGGCACAGATACGCAGTATTTT TRBV6-2/TRBV6-3 . many TRBJ2-3
CASSLTPHWREWWNEQFF TGTGCCAGCAGTTTAACCCCGCATTGGCGGGAGTGGTGGAATGAGCAGTTCTTC TRBV12-3/TRBV12-4 TRBD2 few TRBJ2-1
CASRGGQLYEQYF TGTGCCAGCAGGGGTGGACAGCTCTACGAGCAGTACTTC TRBV11-3 . many TRBJ2-7
CASSDRGASTGELFF TGTGCCAGCAGCGATCGGGGGGCTAGCACCGGGGAGCTGTTTTTT TRBV9 . . TRBJ2-2
CASSILREGPGNEQFF TGTGCCAGTAGTATCTTGCGGGAGGGCCCGGGCAATGAGCAGTTCTTC TRBV19 TRBD2 . TRBJ2-1
CSARDLGRIGSGNTIYF TGCAGTGCTAGAGATCTGGGACGCATAGGCTCTGGAAACACCATATATTTT TRBV20-1 . . TRBJ1-3
CAWKHREHTGELFF TGTGCCTGGAAACACAGGGAGCACACCGGGGAGCTGTTTTTT TRBV30 . . TRBJ2-2
CATSDGDIIEQYF TGTGCCACCAGTGATGGGGACATAATCGAGCAGTACTTC TRBV24-1 . few TRBJ2-7
CASSLGDRGNTEAFF TGTGCCAGCAGCTTAGGGGACAGGGGGAACACTGAAGCTTTCTTT TRBV11-2 TRBD1 many TRBJ1-1
CASSVGHSPRYEQYF TGTGCCAGCAGCGTAGGGCACAGCCCCAGGTACGAGCAGTACTTC TRBV9 . many TRBJ2-7
CASSAFLGETQYF TGTGCCAGCAGCGCCTTTCTGGGGGAGACCCAGTACTTC TRBV11-3 . . TRBJ2-5
CATSRTSMAGLGNEQFF TGTGCCACCAGCAGGACCTCGATGGCAGGGTTAGGCAATGAGCAGTTCTTC TRBV15 . few TRBJ2-1
CSARRAGVISDTQYF TGCAGTGCTAGACGAGCGGGAGTGATCTCAGATACGCAGTATTTT TRBV20-1 TRBD2 many TRBJ2-3
CASSQAFRAGGSDTQYF TGTGCCAGCAGCCAAGCTTTCCGAGCGGGAGGGAGTGACACGCAGTATTTT TRBV4-2 TRBD2 . TRBJ2-3
CASSLTTGRDGYTF TGTGCCAGCAGCTTAACTACCGGCAGGGACGGCTACACCTTC TRBV11-1 . . TRBJ1-2
CASSLSLGQGNYGYTF TGTGCCAGCAGCTTATCCCTGGGACAGGGGAACTATGGCTACACCTTC TRBV11-2 TRBD1 many TRBJ1-2
CASSRSGSSYNEQFF TGTGCCAGCAGCCGTAGCGGGAGCTCCTACAATGAGCAGTTCTTC TRBV3-1 TRBD2 many TRBJ2-1
CATLGLDNSYEQYF TGTGCCACCCTGGGATTGGACAACTCCTACGAGCAGTACTTC TRBV6-2/TRBV6-3 . many TRBJ2-7
CASSLSPRGGASYNEQFF TGTGCCAGCAGTTTATCCCCCCGGGGAGGCGCGTCCTACAATGAGCAGTTCTTC TRBV27 . many TRBJ2-1
CASSTRDRTYEQYF TGCGCCAGCAGCACCCGGGACAGGACCTACGAGCAGTACTTC TRBV5-1 TRBD1 . TRBJ2-7
CASSVGDSVGPIQYF TGTGCCAGCAGCGTAGGAGACAGCGTGGGACCAATTCAGTACTTC TRBV9 . . TRBJ2-4
CASSLDAHSTDTQYF TGCGCCAGCAGCTTGGACGCGCACAGCACAGATACGCAGTATTTT TRBV5-1 . . TRBJ2-3
CASSEALGIDYEQYF TGTGCCAGCAGTGAAGCCCTGGGGATAGACTACGAGCAGTACTTC TRBV25-1 . . TRBJ2-7
CASSPGGPRTGRTYEQYF TGCGCCAGCAGCCCGGGGGGGCCGCGGACAGGGCGCACCTACGAGCAGTACTTC TRBV5-1 . . TRBJ2-7